These T cell receptor beta chains were read from a single sample in a study of cytomegalovirus exposure and HLA in healthy donors. Libraries were prepared by immunoSEQ multiplex PCR; TCRdb keeps only in-frame clonotypes and omits some of them. Listed are 75,000 to 100,000 clones; approximately 1.5% falls within the top ten. The sequenced sample was PBMCs. These receptors all stem from a woman aged 55-70 years in good health and CMV-seronegative. The CDR3 runs from the conserved cysteine through the conserved F or W. Each record gives: D gene, J gene, V gene, CDR3 protein, CDR3 DNA. The D gene is left open where the match is weak.

d_gene: -; j_gene: TRBJ1-1; v_gene: TRBV30; CDR3aa: CAWTYTPGSQVNTEAFF; CDR3nt: TGTGCCTGGACCTACACCCCAGGGTCACAGGTGAACACTGAAGCTTTCTTT
d_gene: -; j_gene: TRBJ2-5; v_gene: TRBV4-2; CDR3aa: CASSQDGVASAEETQYF; CDR3nt: TGTGCCAGCAGCCAAGACGGGGTAGCGTCAGCCGAAGAGACCCAGTACTTC
d_gene: TRBD2; j_gene: TRBJ2-1; v_gene: TRBV11-1; CDR3aa: CASSFGTRRLNNEQFF; CDR3nt: TGTGCCAGCAGCTTCGGGACTAGGCGTTTGAACAATGAGCAGTTCTTC
d_gene: -; j_gene: TRBJ2-5; v_gene: TRBV5-1; CDR3aa: CASSLDSLQETQYF; CDR3nt: TGCGCCAGCAGCTTGGACAGTTTACAAGAGACCCAGTACTTC
d_gene: TRBD1; j_gene: TRBJ2-5; v_gene: TRBV7-2; CDR3aa: CASSLALDRPETQYF; CDR3nt: TGTGCCAGCAGCCTCGCCTTGGACAGGCCAGAGACCCAGTACTTC
d_gene: TRBD1; j_gene: TRBJ2-3; v_gene: TRBV6-5; CDR3aa: CASSYSSRGDTQYF; CDR3nt: TGTGCCAGCAGTTACTCGTCCAGGGGGGATACGCAGTATTTT
d_gene: TRBD1; j_gene: TRBJ1-2; v_gene: TRBV27; CDR3aa: CASSFDREALYGYTF; CDR3nt: TGTGCCAGCAGTTTCGACAGGGAGGCCCTCTATGGCTACACCTTC
d_gene: TRBD1; j_gene: TRBJ2-6; v_gene: TRBV10-3; CDR3aa: CAISESFGGQDSGANVLTF; CDR3nt: TGTGCCATCAGTGAGTCATTTGGGGGACAGGACTCTGGGGCCAACGTCCTGACTTTC
d_gene: -; j_gene: TRBJ2-5; v_gene: TRBV6-5; CDR3aa: CASSYSPSGQETQYF; CDR3nt: TGTGCCAGCAGTTACTCCCCCAGCGGCCAAGAGACCCAGTACTTC
d_gene: TRBD1; j_gene: TRBJ1-4; v_gene: TRBV2; CDR3aa: CASRTRTGPDEKLFF; CDR3nt: TGTGCCAGCAGAACAAGGACAGGGCCGGATGAAAAACTGTTTTTT
d_gene: TRBD1; j_gene: TRBJ2-3; v_gene: TRBV19; CDR3aa: CASSTSWTGGSDTQYF; CDR3nt: TGTGCCAGTAGTACCTCCTGGACAGGGGGATCCGATACGCAGTATTTT
d_gene: -; j_gene: TRBJ2-7; v_gene: TRBV15; CDR3aa: CATSRDEATGEQYF; CDR3nt: TGTGCCACCAGCAGAGATGAGGCGACGGGTGAGCAGTACTTC
d_gene: TRBD1; j_gene: TRBJ2-7; v_gene: TRBV4-2; CDR3aa: CASSQVAPGQGEYEQYF; CDR3nt: TGTGCCAGCAGCCAAGTGGCACCGGGACAGGGGGAATACGAGCAGTACTTC
d_gene: TRBD1; j_gene: TRBJ2-7; v_gene: TRBV18; CDR3aa: CASSLRDRSYEQYF; CDR3nt: TGTGCCAGCTCACTTCGGGACAGATCCTACGAGCAGTACTTC
d_gene: TRBD1; j_gene: TRBJ2-7; v_gene: TRBV30; CDR3aa: CAWSAGTDYEQYF; CDR3nt: TGTGCCTGGAGTGCCGGGACAGACTACGAGCAGTACTTC
d_gene: -; j_gene: TRBJ1-4; v_gene: TRBV18; CDR3aa: CASSSGLTLGSNEKLFF; CDR3nt: TGTGCCAGCTCATCGGGACTTACCTTAGGGTCTAATGAAAAACTGTTTTTT
d_gene: TRBD2; j_gene: TRBJ2-1; v_gene: TRBV28; CDR3aa: CASSVSGLAGGGLYNEQFF; CDR3nt: TGTGCCAGCAGTGTGTCGGGACTAGCGGGAGGAGGGCTTTACAATGAGCAGTTCTTC
d_gene: -; j_gene: TRBJ1-5; v_gene: TRBV2; CDR3aa: CASSAGLGNQPQHF; CDR3nt: TGTGCCAGCAGTGCAGGGCTTGGCAATCAGCCCCAGCATTTT
d_gene: -; j_gene: TRBJ2-1; v_gene: TRBV14; CDR3aa: CASSVLASNEQFF; CDR3nt: TGTGCCAGCAGCGTACTTGCTAGCAATGAGCAGTTCTTC
d_gene: -; j_gene: TRBJ2-2; v_gene: TRBV5-1; CDR3aa: CASSLGSSDTGELFF; CDR3nt: TGCGCCAGCAGCTTGGGATCGTCGGACACCGGGGAGCTGTTTTTT
d_gene: -; j_gene: TRBJ2-6; v_gene: TRBV7-9; CDR3aa: CASSYEGSGANVLTF; CDR3nt: TGTGCCAGCAGCTACGAGGGCTCCGGGGCCAACGTCCTGACTTTC
d_gene: -; j_gene: TRBJ1-1; v_gene: TRBV7-9; CDR3aa: CAGLMEGTEAFF; CDR3nt: TGTGCCGGCTTAATGGAGGGGACTGAAGCTTTCTTT
d_gene: -; j_gene: TRBJ1-1; v_gene: TRBV7-9; CDR3aa: CASSLPQDISSAEAFF; CDR3nt: TGTGCCAGCAGCTTACCGCAGGACATATCCAGCGCTGAAGCTTTCTTT
d_gene: TRBD1; j_gene: TRBJ1-6; v_gene: TRBV9; CDR3aa: CASSVATGQGDNSPLHF; CDR3nt: TGTGCCAGCAGCGTAGCTACGGGACAGGGGGATAATTCACCCCTCCACTTT